This T cell receptor (beta chain) comes out of a study of siplizumab effects on memory and regulatory T cells. The CDR3 runs 16 residues. Trimming at V came to 0 bases and at J to 5 bases, leaving 8 bases not matched to a gene. Per the germline V gene, CDR1 is MNHEY and CDR2 is SMNVEV (reference sequence). The study took a few donor pairs, and their unstimulated naive, memory, effector memory and TEMRA subsets were sequenced. Comment on this clone: Its antigen is not known.

The repertoire was sequenced with immunoSEQ multiplex PCR; TCRdb's copy has only in-frame clones and lacks some. The sample contains tens of thousands of clones, around 97% of which appear only once. Study findings and constraints: Memory cells seemed less diverse than naive T cells, which also seemed major contributors to the alloresponse. Unstimulated subset assignment was obtained for only a minor fraction of alloreactive clones.

The chain links TRBV27 to TRBJ2-7, with 9 bases fitting TRBD2. The sample consisted of naive CD8+ T cells sorted from blood. This sequence originates from a human donor in good health. The CDR3 here is CASSLSKGLALHEQYF. The CDR3 DNA is TGTGCCAGCAGTTTATCGAAGGGACTAGCTCTGCACGAGCAGTACTTC.